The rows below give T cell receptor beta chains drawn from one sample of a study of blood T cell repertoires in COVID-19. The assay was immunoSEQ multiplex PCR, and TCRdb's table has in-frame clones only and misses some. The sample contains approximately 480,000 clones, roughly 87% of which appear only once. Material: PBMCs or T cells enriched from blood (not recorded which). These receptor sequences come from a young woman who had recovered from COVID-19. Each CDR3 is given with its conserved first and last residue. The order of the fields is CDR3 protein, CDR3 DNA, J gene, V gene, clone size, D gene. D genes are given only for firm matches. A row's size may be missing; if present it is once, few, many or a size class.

cdr3_aa: CASSPAGGGPTGELFF
cdr3_nt: TGTGCCAGCAGCCCCGCAGGCGGGGGGCCCACCGGGGAGCTGTTTTTT
j_call: TRBJ2-2
v_call: TRBV3-1/TRBV3-2
clone_size: -
d_call: TRBD2

cdr3_aa: CASSSTGGNQPQHF
cdr3_nt: TGTGCCAGCAGTTCCACAGGGGGTAATCAGCCCCAGCATTTT
j_call: TRBJ1-5
v_call: TRBV6-5
clone_size: -
d_call: TRBD1

cdr3_aa: CASSAVSGANVLTF
cdr3_nt: TGTGCCAGTAGTGCAGTCTCTGGGGCCAACGTCCTGACTTTC
j_call: TRBJ2-6
v_call: TRBV19
clone_size: -
d_call: -

cdr3_aa: CASSTLAGLYEQYF
cdr3_nt: TGTGCCAGTAGTACGCTAGCGGGGCTCTACGAGCAGTACTTC
j_call: TRBJ2-7
v_call: TRBV19
clone_size: -
d_call: TRBD2

cdr3_aa: CASSLGSGSPLHF
cdr3_nt: TGTGCCAGCAGCTTAGGGTCGGGTTCACCCCTCCACTTT
j_call: TRBJ1-6
v_call: TRBV11-2
clone_size: -
d_call: -

cdr3_aa: CASSLGGAHYEQYF
cdr3_nt: TGTGCCAGCAGTTTAGGGGGGGCCCACTACGAGCAGTACTTC
j_call: TRBJ2-7
v_call: TRBV28
clone_size: -
d_call: -

cdr3_aa: CASSGERTEAFF
cdr3_nt: TGTGCCAGCAGTGGTGAGCGCACTGAAGCTTTCTTT
j_call: TRBJ1-1
v_call: TRBV2
clone_size: -
d_call: -

cdr3_aa: CSVEPRANTGELFF
cdr3_nt: TGCAGCGTTGAACCCAGGGCGAACACCGGGGAGCTGTTTTTT
j_call: TRBJ2-2
v_call: TRBV29-1
clone_size: -
d_call: -

cdr3_aa: CASSTPRNQPQHF
cdr3_nt: TGTGCCAGTAGTACCCCTCGTAATCAGCCCCAGCATTTT
j_call: TRBJ1-5
v_call: TRBV19
clone_size: once
d_call: -

cdr3_aa: CASSRGDRDSAEAFF
cdr3_nt: TGTGCCAGCAGCCGTGGGGACAGGGATTCCGCTGAAGCTTTCTTT
j_call: TRBJ1-1
v_call: TRBV5-4
clone_size: few
d_call: TRBD1

cdr3_aa: CASGFSVAGAEPTDEQFF
cdr3_nt: TGTGCTAGTGGTTTTTCGGTAGCGGGGGCCGAGCCGACGGATGAGCAGTTCTTC
j_call: TRBJ2-1
v_call: TRBV12-5
clone_size: -
d_call: TRBD2

cdr3_aa: CASSLGSGGLQETQYF
cdr3_nt: TGTGCCAGCAGCTTGGGAAGCGGGGGGCTCCAAGAGACCCAGTACTTC
j_call: TRBJ2-5
v_call: TRBV5-5
clone_size: -
d_call: TRBD2

cdr3_aa: CASRPSGYYEQYF
cdr3_nt: TGTGCCAGTCGTCCTAGCGGTTACTACGAGCAGTACTTC
j_call: TRBJ2-7
v_call: TRBV19
clone_size: -
d_call: TRBD2

cdr3_aa: CASSLAYITQGKLGGYTF
cdr3_nt: TGTGCCAGCAGCTTAGCTTATATCACTCAGGGGAAATTAGGAGGCTACACCTTC
j_call: TRBJ1-2
v_call: TRBV7-8
clone_size: -
d_call: -

cdr3_aa: CASSGQGYGYTF
cdr3_nt: TGTGCCAGCAGTGGACAGGGGTATGGCTACACCTTC
j_call: TRBJ1-2
v_call: TRBV2
clone_size: -
d_call: TRBD1

cdr3_aa: CASSLQGLGSNQPQHF
cdr3_nt: TGTGCCAGTAGTCTCCAGGGCCTCGGGAGCAATCAGCCCCAGCATTTT
j_call: TRBJ1-5
v_call: TRBV19
clone_size: -
d_call: -

cdr3_aa: CASSLGTSGGWDTQYF
cdr3_nt: TGTGCCAGCAGCTTGGGGACTAGCGGGGGATGGGATACGCAGTATTTT
j_call: TRBJ2-3
v_call: TRBV11-3
clone_size: -
d_call: TRBD2

cdr3_aa: CATTKGQGATEAFF
cdr3_nt: TGTGCCACCACCAAGGGACAGGGGGCAACTGAAGCTTTCTTT
j_call: TRBJ1-1
v_call: TRBV24-1
clone_size: -
d_call: TRBD1

cdr3_aa: CASSSSTVNYGYTF
cdr3_nt: -
j_call: TRBJ1-2
v_call: TRBV2
clone_size: -
d_call: -

cdr3_aa: CASSLANYGYTF
cdr3_nt: TGTGCCAGCAGCCTAGCCAACTATGGCTACACCTTC
j_call: TRBJ1-2
v_call: TRBV5-6
clone_size: once
d_call: -

cdr3_aa: CASSQEGRQGQFNEQFF
cdr3_nt: TGTGCCAGCAGCCAAGAGGGCAGACAGGGACAGTTCAATGAGCAGTTCTTC
j_call: TRBJ2-1
v_call: TRBV3-1/TRBV3-2
clone_size: -
d_call: TRBD1

cdr3_aa: CASSYSTGNTGELFF
cdr3_nt: TGTGCCAGCAGTTACTCGACAGGGAACACCGGGGAGCTGTTTTTT
j_call: TRBJ2-2
v_call: TRBV6-2/TRBV6-3
clone_size: -
d_call: -

cdr3_aa: CASSQLAVNTGELFF
cdr3_nt: TGTGCCAGCAGCCAACTAGCGGTAAACACCGGGGAGCTGTTTTTT
j_call: TRBJ2-2
v_call: TRBV2
clone_size: -
d_call: TRBD2

cdr3_aa: CASSFGGQGNTEAFF
cdr3_nt: TGTGCCAGCAGCTTTGGGGGACAGGGGAACACTGAAGCTTTCTTT
j_call: TRBJ1-1
v_call: TRBV5-5
clone_size: few
d_call: TRBD1

cdr3_aa: CATSDPTSGGAKNIQYF
cdr3_nt: TGTGCCACCAGTGATCCCACCTCGGGGGGGGCCAAAAACATTCAGTACTTC
j_call: TRBJ2-4
v_call: TRBV24-1
clone_size: many
d_call: TRBD2

cdr3_aa: CASSQEGGQSYQPQHF
cdr3_nt: TGCGCCAGCAGCCAAGAGGGAGGCCAGTCCTATCAGCCCCAGCATTTT
j_call: TRBJ1-5
v_call: TRBV4-1
clone_size: -
d_call: -

cdr3_aa: CASSQEEDRSYEQYF
cdr3_nt: TGTGCCAGCAGCCAAGAGGAGGACAGATCCTACGAGCAGTACTTC
j_call: TRBJ2-7
v_call: TRBV4-2
clone_size: -
d_call: -

cdr3_aa: CASSVQGIEAFF
cdr3_nt: TGTGCCAGCAGTGTACAGGGCATTGAAGCTTTCTTT
j_call: TRBJ1-1
v_call: TRBV2
clone_size: -
d_call: -

cdr3_aa: CASSIGQRAGQPQHF
cdr3_nt: TGTGCCAGTAGTATCGGGCAGAGGGCAGGTCAGCCCCAGCATTTT
j_call: TRBJ1-5
v_call: TRBV19
clone_size: -
d_call: -